The present TCR beta chain was sequenced within a study of T cells in Graves' hyperthyroidism and ophthalmopathy. Study-level points and caveats: Most thyroid clonotypes expanded above 0.001 were also detected in blood. A model using 13 V-J features told ophthalmopathy apart from stable hyperthyroidism.

Graves' hyperthyroidism was deemed stable given no ophthalmopathy progression within 18 months. Source material for PBMCs was more than 7.5 ml fresh peripheral blood. RNA transcripts provided the source from which TCR beta CDR3 regions were amplified. Primed by the HTBI set, a first-round RT-PCR was run on the TCR CDR3. A single record per CDR3 protein comes from TCRdb applying MiXCR to the multiplex PCR reads. This table has some 270,000 distinct CDR3 sequences, roughly 13% appearing once. Ten or more counts support this clonotype. No antigen is known for it. V lost 3 bases, J lost 0 bases, and 9 bases lay in between. The CDR3 covers 14 residues. The V gene's germline CDR1 is DFQATT and CDR2 SNEGSKA (reference sequence).

Material for sequencing was blood. This chain uses TRBV20-1 with TRBJ1-5; D is unresolved. This clonotype was sampled from a woman aged 40 to 49 with Graves' hyperthyroidism. The CDR3 here is CSARGRYSNQPQHF. CDR3 coding DNA: TGCAGTGCTAGGGGTAGATATAGCAATCAGCCCCAGCATTTT.